What follows describes a single T cell receptor (beta chain). This clone turned up a few times. The specificity of this receptor is unknown. No much larger clone exists at a distance of one base, and base qualities are not known. The data were taken from a study of blood T cell repertoires in COVID-19 (TCRdb year 2020). About the study as a whole: Samples covering the acute and convalescent phases of COVID-19 were provided by collaborators in the United States, Italy and Spain. The material from the prospective study consisted of cDNA or gDNA derived from T cells, B-cell-depleted T cells, or PBMCs. Subjects who had been exposed to COVID-19, were actively infected with it, or had recovered from it provided the deeply sampled blood TCRbeta repertoires that made up the dataset. The repertoires were made available in a free public database intended to serve as a resource for research on the immune response to SARS-CoV-2. The samples were drawn from two sources: the first 160 participants of the ongoing ImmuneRACE study, and fewer than 1,500 subjects contributed by 6 global collaborators. Nearly every sample came with metadata listing a de-identified subject ID, COVID-19 status, age in years and sex. Where available, HLA class I and class II types were obtained from metadata supplied by the sample provider rather than from assay-based typing.

Beyond this particular receptor, the publication reports: Clinical and demographic metadata were provided uncurated, with the amount varying by source and participant.

TCRbeta CDR3 regions were amplified from genomic DNA using the immunoSEQ Assay, a bias-controlled multiplex PCR. The paper's data handling went like this. Nucleated cell counts per sample were estimated from amplification of reference gene primers within the assay. To quantify the absolute abundance of each unique TCRbeta CDR3 rearrangement, sequence reads were collapsed and filtered. For each sample, productive Simpson clonality was calculated as the square root of Simpson's diversity index over productive rearrangements. Entries here come from immuneACCESS through TCRdb and include only in-frame sequences with V and J called. Some clones fail to appear in such tables; in the studies checked, an unresolved V gene covers under half of the shortfall, and the cause of the remainder is unknown. V and J calls and clone size are given by that table; D and trimming were obtained from the DNA. This sample gives tens of thousands of clones in total; 84% of them show up just once. The ten largest clones take up 20% to 25% of the sample.

The collaborating institutions used their own protocols to collect whole blood in K2EDTA tubes. Collaborator samples were shipped for TCRbeta analysis as frozen whole blood, isolated PBMCs, or DNA extracted from either sample type. Sequencing used peripheral blood. This clonotype was sampled from a woman aged 45-65 years with acute or convalescent COVID-19.

The encoded CDR3 is CASSVDPWGGTGGPVEQYF. In nucleotides, the sequence is TGTGCCAGCAGCGTAGACCCCTGGGGGGGTACAGGGGGCCCTGTCGAGCAGTACTTC. This chain joins TRBV9 to TRBJ2-7; TRBD1 fits 9 bases in the junction. Reading from cysteine to phenylalanine, the CDR3 counts 19 amino acids. Here the CDR3 DNA is all that survives: 57 bases in frame from base 1. At the junction V is shortened by 0 bases and J by 6 bases; bases outside the gene matches: 19. The germline V gene provides CDR1 SGDLS and CDR2 YYNGEE.